This T cell receptor (beta chain) was obtained from a study of blood T cell repertoires in COVID-19. About the study: The study drew acute and convalescent COVID-19 samples from the United States, Italy and Spain.

Sequencing was performed with immunoSEQ multiplex PCR; in TCRdb, only in-frame clones are kept and a portion is missing. The sample consists of roughly 250,000 clones, approximately 84% of them appearing once. The sequencing input was peripheral blood. This receptor was identified in a man aged 50 or older with acute or convalescent COVID-19.

CDR3 nucleotides: TGTGCCAGTGGGCGGGGGGACAATGAGCAGTTCTTC. Amino acid sequence: CASGRGDNEQFF. The chain employs TRBV19 and TRBJ2-1; TRBD2 agrees at 8 bases. With V trimmed by 8 bases and J by 5 bases, 2 bases remained unmatched. Germline CDR1 and CDR2: LNHDA and SQIVND (reference sequence). The CDR3 is 12 residues long.